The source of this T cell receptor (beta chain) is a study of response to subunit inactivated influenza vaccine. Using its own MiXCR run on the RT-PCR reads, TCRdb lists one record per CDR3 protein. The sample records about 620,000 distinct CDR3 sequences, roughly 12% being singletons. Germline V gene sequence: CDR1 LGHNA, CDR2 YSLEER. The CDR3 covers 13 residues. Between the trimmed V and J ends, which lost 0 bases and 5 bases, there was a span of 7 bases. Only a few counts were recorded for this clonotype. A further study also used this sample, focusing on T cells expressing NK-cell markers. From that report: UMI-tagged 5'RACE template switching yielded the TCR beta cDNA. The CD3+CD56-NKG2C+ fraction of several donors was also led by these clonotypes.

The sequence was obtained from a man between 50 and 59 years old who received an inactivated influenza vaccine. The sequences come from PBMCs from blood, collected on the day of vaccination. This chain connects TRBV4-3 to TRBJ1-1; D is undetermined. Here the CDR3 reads CASSQDWRTEAFF. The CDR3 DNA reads TGCGCCAGCAGCCAAGATTGGAGGACTGAAGCTTTCTTT.